This TCR beta chain was captured by sequencing in a study of spatial heterogeneity in lung cancer. Each CDR3 protein gets one entry after TCRdb re-called the 5' RACE reads with MiXCR. Counted here are 90,000 to 95,000 distinct CDR3 sequences, 10% to 15% occurring once; the ten biggest clones make up about 40%. Germline trimming cut 6 bases from V and 0 bases from J; bases unmatched to any gene: 6. The CDR3 runs to 17 residues. Germline V gives CDR1 MDHEN, CDR2 SYDVKM. This clonotype has only a few counts. Time point of the sample: sample taken at primary tumor resection. Unsorted samples of tumor, nontumor lung or frozen PBMC had their whole RNA sequenced.

The source material was PBMCs, sampled at surgery. The V and J genes are TRBV28 and TRBJ2-6; 9 nucleotides line up with TRBD1. The TCR comes from a male donor with early-stage non-small cell lung cancer. This CDR3 reads CASRRTGVDSGANVLTF. The DNA for the CDR3 is TGTGCCAGCAGGCGGACAGGGGTCGACTCTGGGGCCAACGTCCTGACTTTC.